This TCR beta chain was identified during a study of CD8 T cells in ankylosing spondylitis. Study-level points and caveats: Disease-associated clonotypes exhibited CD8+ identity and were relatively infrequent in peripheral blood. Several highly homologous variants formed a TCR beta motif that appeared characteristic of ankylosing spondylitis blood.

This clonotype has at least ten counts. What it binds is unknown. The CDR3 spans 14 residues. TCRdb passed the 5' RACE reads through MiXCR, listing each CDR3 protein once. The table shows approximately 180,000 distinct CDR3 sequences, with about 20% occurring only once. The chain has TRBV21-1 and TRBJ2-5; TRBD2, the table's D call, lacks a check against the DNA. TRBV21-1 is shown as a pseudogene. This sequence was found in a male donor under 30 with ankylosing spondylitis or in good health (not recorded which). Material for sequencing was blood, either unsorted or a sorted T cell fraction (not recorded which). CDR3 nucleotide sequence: TGTGCCAGCAGCAACCGGACCGGAGGAGAGACCCAGTACTTC. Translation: CASSNRTGGETQYF.